Below are 19 T cell receptor beta chains sequenced from a single sample in a study of blood T cell repertoires in COVID-19. The protocol was immunoSEQ multiplex PCR, while the TCRdb copy is restricted to in-frame clones and leaves out a portion. The data contain around 300,000 clones, 88% of them singletons. Sequenced sample: PBMCs or T cells enriched from blood (not recorded which). These receptors came from a woman in her forties or fifties who had recovered from COVID-19.

There are a few counts of this clone. The chain employs TRBV3-1 (or the pseudogene TRBV3-2) and TRBJ2-1, with 7 bases identical to TRBD2. V dropped 4 bases and J dropped 9; count of bases not matched to a gene: 12. Germline V gene sequence: CDR1 LGHDT, CDR2 YNNKEL (reference sequence). This CDR3 contains 15 residues. In DNA, the CDR3 is TGTGCCAGCAGCCCGATCTCGGGGGGTTCGGTTGAGCAGTTCTTC. Its translation: CASSPISGGSVEQFF.

The rearrangement uses TRBV4-3 and TRBJ2-3; 10 bases are a match to TRBD2. Trimming took 1 base from V and 4 from J; bases not matched to a gene: 2. Germline values: CDR1 LGHNA, CDR2 YSLEER. This CDR3 comprises 15 residues. In nucleotides, the CDR3 is TGCGCCAGCAGCCAAGTAGCGGGAGGATCAGATACGCAGTATTTT. It codes for CASSQVAGGSDTQYF.

This rearrangement joins TRBV6-5 to TRBJ2-7; D remains unclear. CDR3 length: 12 residues. Germline CDR1 MNHEY, CDR2 SVGAGI. Trimming took off 4 bases at V and 3 bases at J, with 7 bases between the two ends. The CDR3, as DNA: TGTGCCAGCAGTTCCCCGGGCTACGAGCAGTACTTC. Translated, it gives CASSSPGYEQYF.

V and J are TRBV9 and TRBJ2-5; unclear D gene. From germline, CDR1 is SGDLS and CDR2 YYNGEE. V lost 0 bases, J lost 3 bases, and 9 bases lay in between. This CDR3 has 14 residues. The CDR3 region is CASSVAQLEETQYF. The CDR3 DNA reads as TGTGCCAGCAGCGTAGCACAGTTAGAAGAGACCCAGTACTTC.

The V call is TRBV28, the J call TRBJ1-1, with 8 bases lining up with TRBD1. V gave up 8 bases and J gave up 3 bases; unmatched junction bases: 14. Per germline, CDR1 MDHEN and CDR2 SYDVKM. There are 16 residues in the CDR3. Here the CDR3 reads CASRGTIGQGDTEAFF. The CDR3 bases are TGTGCCAGCCGGGGGACCATCGGACAGGGAGACACTGAAGCTTTCTTT.

CDR3 sequence reads: CASSLQQLAYNSPLHF. The CDR3 nucleotides are TGTGCCAGCAGTTTACAGCAGCTTGCTTATAATTCACCCCTCCACTTT. The chain combines TRBV6-2 or TRBV6-3 with TRBJ1-6; no firm D call. The germline V and J ends were trimmed by 4 bases and 4 bases, with 14 bases remaining between them. The CDR3 contains 16 residues. Germline values: CDR1 MNHEY, CDR2 SVGEGT.

The rearrangement links TRBV2 to TRBJ1-2; weak D call: TRBD1 (5 bases). Germline CDR1 and CDR2: SNHLY and FYNNEI. V was shortened by 5 bases and J by 8 bases, with 12 bases between the two germline ends. This CDR3 is 12 amino acids long. Here the CDR3 reads CASSHPGYGYTF. The CDR3 DNA reads TGTGCCAGCAGTCATCCAGGGTACGGCTACACCTTC. Combining the CDR3 with reference TRBV2 and TRBJ1-2 gives the whole variable domain EPEVTQTPSHQVTQMGQEVILRCVPISNHLYFYWYRQILGQKVEFLVSFYNNEISEKSEIFDDQFSVERPDGSNFTLKIRSTKLEDSAMYFCASSHPGYGYTFGSGTRLTVV.

Only a few counts were recorded for this clone. The chain uses TRBV2 and TRBJ2-1, with 10 bases identical to TRBD2. Germline V gene sequence: CDR1 SNHLY, CDR2 FYNNEI. There are 15 residues in the CDR3. Unmatched junction bases numbered 5, after V lost 6 bases and J lost 3 bases. The CDR3 DNA sequence: TGTGCCAGCAGAGCTACTAGCGGGATCTACAATGAGCAGTTCTTC. Translation: CASRATSGIYNEQFF.

This rearrangement joins TRBV28 to TRBJ1-2, with D tentatively TRBD1 (6 bases). Looked up from germline, CDR1 is MDHEN and CDR2 is SYDVKM. The CDR3 extends over 14 amino acids. V was cut by 2 bases and J by 2 bases, with 9 bases left in between. CDR3 amino acids: CASSLDTGNYGYTF. DNA of the CDR3: TGTGCCAGCAGTTTAGACACAGGGAACTATGGCTACACCTTC.

The chain links TRBV18 to TRBJ2-7; 11 nucleotides line up with TRBD1. The CDR3 is 15 amino acids. Germline CDR1 and CDR2: KGHSH and LQKENI. V lost 3 bases, J lost 7 bases, and 8 bases stayed unmatched. CDR3 in DNA: TGTGCCAGCTCACCTCTCGGACAGGGGGCTCGGGAGCAGTACTTC. Translation gives CASSPLGQGAREQYF.

The chain has TRBV7-2 and TRBJ2-3; no definite D call. The ends were cut back, 1 base at V and 0 bases at J, with 14 bases in the middle. Germline-derived CDR1 and CDR2 are SGHTA and FQGNSA. This CDR3 spans 17 amino acids. The CDR3 bases are TGTGCCAGCAGCTTAGGAGTGGGCGTACTTAGCACAGATACGCAGTATTTT. Amino acids: CASSLGVGVLSTDTQYF. The variable domain in full, with the rest retrieved from reference TRBV7-2 and TRBJ2-3, is GAGVSQSPSNKVTEKGKDVELRCDPISGHTALYWYRQSLGQGLEFLIYFQGNSAPDKSGLPSDRFSAERTGGSVSTLTIQRTQQEDSAVYLCASSLGVGVLSTDTQYFGPGTRLTVL.

The chain has TRBV28 and TRBJ1-6, with D unresolved. With 3 bases removed from V and 9 bases from J, the gap between germline ends came to 12 bases. The CDR3 runs 14 residues. Germline V gene data show CDR1 as MDHEN and CDR2 as SYDVKM. This CDR3 reads CASSFLKHPSPLHF. DNA of the CDR3: TGTGCCAGCAGTTTCCTGAAACACCCTTCACCCCTCCACTTT.

The chain combines TRBV2 with TRBJ1-2; D uncertain. Between the trimmed V and J ends, which lost 8 bases and 13 bases, there was a span of 14 bases. Germline CDR1 and CDR2: SNHLY and FYNNEI. The CDR3 sequence is 10 residues long. CDR3 nucleotides: TGTGCCAGCGGCTACCGGGGAACCACCTTC. The encoded protein is CASGYRGTTF.

The chain has TRBV9 and TRBJ1-1, with 8 bases fitting TRBD1. The trim removed 0 bases at V and 5 bases at J, leaving 6 bases unmatched. Germline CDR1 reads SGDLS; CDR2 reads YYNGEE. CDR3 size: 15 residues. CDR3 sequence reads: CASSVEGQGATEAFF. CDR3 DNA sequence: TGTGCCAGCAGCGTAGAAGGGCAGGGGGCTACTGAAGCTTTCTTT.

The chain carries TRBV19 and TRBJ1-2; D not certain. V lost 6 bases to trimming and J lost 0 bases, with 11 bases between them. Per the germline V gene, CDR1 is LNHDA and CDR2 is SQIVND (reference sequence). The CDR3 spans 14 residues. The CDR3 here is CASSPFGANYGYTF. In DNA, the CDR3 is TGTGCCAGTAGCCCCTTCGGGGCTAACTATGGCTACACCTTC.

The chain employs TRBV14 and TRBJ2-3, with unresolved D. The CDR3 runs 11 residues. V dropped 3 bases and J dropped 5 bases, with 3 bases sitting between them. Germline CDR1 reads SGHDN; CDR2 reads FVKESK. CDR3 DNA: TGTGCCAGCAGCCATAAAGATACGCAGTATTTT. Protein sequence: CASSHKDTQYF. Looking up the rest from reference TRBV14 and TRBJ2-3 gives the full variable domain: EAGVTQFPSHSVIEKGQTVTLRCDPISGHDNLYWYRRVMGKEIKFLLHFVKESKQDESGMPNNRFLAERTGGTYSTLKVQPAELEDSGVYFCASSHKDTQYFGPGTRLTVL.

The rearrangement links TRBV30 to TRBJ2-5; D might be TRBD2 (6 bases). V lost 4 bases and J lost 5, with 11 bases in between. The germline V gene has CDR1 GTSNPN and CDR2 SVGIG (reference sequence). There are 12 residues in the CDR3. This CDR3 reads CAWMGGAETQYF. CDR3 DNA: TGTGCCTGGATGGGGGGAGCCGAGACCCAGTACTTC.

V gene TRBV7-9 combines with J gene TRBJ1-4; possible D gene TRBD1, 5 bases. The germline V and J ends were trimmed by 5 bases and 0 bases, with 10 bases remaining between them. The CDR3 is made up of 15 amino acids. Germline CDR1 SEHNR, CDR2 FQNEAQ (reference sequence). CDR3 residues: CASSHRQPTNEKLFF. The CDR3 bases are TGTGCCAGCAGCCACAGACAGCCAACTAATGAAAAACTGTTTTTT.

The chain is built from TRBV18 and TRBJ2-1; possible D gene TRBD1, 5 bases. CDR3 length: 15 amino acids. Germline V CDR1 and CDR2: KGHSH, LQKENI. Trimming shortened V by 0 bases and J by 13 bases, and 19 bases separated the two germline ends. CDR3 coding DNA: TGTGCCAGCTCACCACCGGACGGGCCTCCAGGGTTACAGTTCTTC. Translating it yields CASSPPDGPPGLQFF.